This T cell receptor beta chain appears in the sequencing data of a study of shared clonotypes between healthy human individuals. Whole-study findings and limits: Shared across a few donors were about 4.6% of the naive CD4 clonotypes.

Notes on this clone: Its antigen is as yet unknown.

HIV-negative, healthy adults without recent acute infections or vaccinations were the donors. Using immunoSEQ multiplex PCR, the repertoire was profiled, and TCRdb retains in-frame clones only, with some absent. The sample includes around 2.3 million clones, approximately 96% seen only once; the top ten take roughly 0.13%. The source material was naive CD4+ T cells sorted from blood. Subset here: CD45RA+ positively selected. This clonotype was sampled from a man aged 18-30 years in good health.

The CDR3 nucleotides read TGTGCCAGCAGCGTCGAGGAGGGGGCGGACTATGGCTACACCTTC. This translates into CASSVEEGADYGYTF. The V and J genes are TRBV9 and TRBJ1-2, with TRBD1 matching over 7 bases. Germline CDR1 is SGDLS and CDR2 is YYNGEE. J gave up 3 bases and V 2 bases, and 7 bases lay outside the gene matches. This CDR3 comprises 15 residues.